The clone carrying this TCR beta chain was counted only a few times. The sample holds other DNA sequences that translate to the same CDR3. The sample comes from a study of control samples from healthy donors and cancer patients. The method was immunoSEQ multiplex PCR; TCRdb's version includes in-frame clones alone and lacks a portion of them. The data show under 200,000 clones, with around 92% seen just once and about 1.6% held by the top ten. What was sequenced was blood. The source is a woman aged 25 to 39 in good health.

The CDR3 sequence: CASSLAGSSYEQYF. CDR3 bases: TGTGCCAGCAGCTTAGCGGGGAGCTCCTACGAGCAGTACTTC. V gene TRBV7-9 combines with J gene TRBJ2-7; D is possibly TRBD2 (5 bases). Germline V CDR1 and CDR2: SEHNR, FQNEAQ (reference sequence). Trimming shortened V by 0 bases and J by 0 bases, and 6 bases separated the two germline ends. The CDR3 loop spans 14 amino acids.